Below, 4 T cell receptor beta chains from the same sample are listed, as sequenced in a study of cytomegalovirus exposure and HLA in healthy donors. Primers: 60 Vbeta forward and 13 Jbeta reverse. Clones were read by immunoSEQ multiplex PCR, and TCRdb kept only the in-frame ones, dropping some. The data show some 130,000 clones, roughly 70% seen once. Specimen: PBMCs. These receptors all come from a human donor in good health.

V is TRBV11-3 and J is TRBJ2-1; no definite D call. Trimming took off 5 bases at V and 5 bases at J, with 13 bases between the two ends. The CDR3 length is 14 residues. Germline V gene lookup returns CDR1 SGHNT and CDR2 YENEEA. CDR3 nucleotide sequence: TGTGCCAGCAGCCTAAGACTCAAAAACAATGAGCAGTTCTTC. Translated: CASSLRLKNNEQFF.

Note on this clone: The sample has other DNA sequences that encode this CDR3 too. The chain has TRBV9 and TRBJ2-3; TRBD1 might be the D (5 bases). V was cut by 1 base and J by 3 bases, with 6 bases left in between. CDR1 and CDR2 from the germline V gene are SGDLS and YYNGEE. The CDR3 covers 13 residues. In nucleotides, the CDR3 is TGTGCCAGCAGCGTACAGGGAACAGATACGCAGTATTTT. Translating gives CASSVQGTDTQYF. Filled out from reference TRBV9 and TRBJ2-3, the complete variable domain reads DSGVTQTPKHLITATGQRVTLRCSPRSGDLSVYWYQQSLDQGLQFLIQYYNGEERAKGNILERFSAQQFPDLHSELNLSSLELGDSALYFCASSVQGTDTQYFGPGTRLTVL.

The gene calls are TRBV28 and TRBJ2-7; TRBD1 matches at 8 bases. The V segment lost 3 bases and the J segment 3 bases; nucleotides outside the gene matches: 4. This CDR3 is 14 amino acids long. CDR1 and CDR2 from the germline V gene are MDHEN and SYDVKM. The CDR3 here is CASSFFTGGYEQYF. CDR3 sequence (DNA): TGTGCCAGCAGTTTTTTCACAGGGGGCTACGAGCAGTACTTC.

This clone was observed a few times. The CDR3 nucleotides read TGCGCCAGCAGCTTCGGGAGCACTGAAGCTTTCTTT. This codes for CASSFGSTEAFF. V and J are TRBV5-1 and TRBJ1-1; D is unresolved. Germline V gene data show CDR1 as SGHRS and CDR2 as YFSETQ. The germline V and J ends were trimmed by 2 bases and 4 bases, with 6 bases remaining between them. This CDR3 contains 12 residues.